Following are 21 T cell receptor beta chains from one sample sequenced in a study of shared clonotypes between healthy human individuals. The method was immunoSEQ multiplex PCR; TCRdb's version includes in-frame clones alone and lacks a portion of them. The data hold 2 million to 2.5 million clones, with about 93% observed a single time. Cells designated naive CD8 were CD45RO-negative and were positively selected for CCR7, with terminally differentiated effector memory CD45RA+ cells excluded. Sample: naive CD8+ T cells from PBMCs. Receptors were obtained from a man younger than 35 in good health. Some clones in this sample may be carry-over from other donors' samples.

The rearrangement links TRBV7-8 to TRBJ2-7, with a possible D match to TRBD1 (6 bases). Trimming shortened V by 3 bases and J by 3 bases, and 9 bases separated the two germline ends. The CDR3 consists of 13 residues. Germline-derived CDR1 and CDR2 are SGHVS and FQNEAQ. This CDR3 is CASSFGRGYEQYF. CDR3 coding DNA: TGTGCCAGCAGCTTTGGCAGGGGCTACGAGCAGTACTTC.

The rearrangement joins TRBV19 to TRBJ2-1, with D possibly being TRBD1 or TRBD2 (5 bases each). Trimming pared 7 bases from V and 2 bases from J, leaving 6 bases between. From germline, CDR1 is LNHDA and CDR2 SQIVND (reference sequence). The CDR3 consists of 12 residues. In DNA form, the CDR3 reads TGTGCCAGTACGGGGCCCTACAATGAGCAGTTCTTC. Translated: CASTGPYNEQFF. Variable domain in full (rest from reference TRBV19 and TRBJ2-1): DGGITQSPKYLFRKEGQNVTLSCEQNLNHDAMYWYRQDPGQGLRLIYYSQIVNDFQKGDIAEGYSVSREKKESFPLTVTSAQKNPTAFYLCASTGPYNEQFFGPGTRLTVL.

The J gene is TRBJ2-7, the V gene TRBV11-2, with 9 bases identical to TRBD1. This CDR3 is 14 amino acids long. Trimming cost V 5 bases and J 3 bases; bases outside gene matches: 5. Germline lookup yields CDR1 SGHAT and CDR2 FQNNGV. The CDR3 nucleotides read TGTGCCAGCAGCCCCGCGGACAGGGGCTACGAGCAGTACTTC. It yields the protein CASSPADRGYEQYF.

This clone has just one count. The rearrangement links TRBV27 to TRBJ1-1; D might be TRBD1 (6 bases). Germline CDR1 reads MNHEY; CDR2 reads SMNVEV (reference sequence). This CDR3 region has 15 residues. V was pared by 0 bases and J by 2 bases, with 10 bases between. The CDR3 sequence is CASSLSGAHNTEAFF. The DNA of the CDR3 is TGTGCCAGCAGTTTATCGGGGGCACACAACACTGAAGCTTTCTTT.

This clone is a singleton in its sample. The J gene is TRBJ2-7, the V gene TRBV28, with D perhaps TRBD1 (6 bases). The germline V gene has CDR1 MDHEN and CDR2 SYDVKM. CDR3 length: 15 residues. V lost 5 bases and J 0 bases, leaving 14 bases between the germline ends. The DNA for the CDR3 is TGTGCCAGCAGTATTACCGGGACACCCTCCTACGAGCAGTACTTC. It is translated as CASSITGTPSYEQYF.

The chain carries TRBV6-1 and TRBJ2-7; 9 nucleotides line up with TRBD1. Losses at the gene ends were 2 bases for V and 3 bases for J; bases not matched to a gene: 5. Germline CDR1 is MNHNS and CDR2 is SASEGT. The CDR3 is 15 residues long. This CDR3 reads CASSERRTGDYEQYF. The CDR3 DNA is TGTGCCAGCAGTGAAAGAAGGACAGGGGACTACGAGCAGTACTTC.

A note on this clone: Other DNA sequences from this sample encode an identical CDR3 as well. The V and J genes are TRBV6-5 and TRBJ2-7; 8 positions agree with TRBD1. CDR3 size: 14 residues. Germline trimming cut 4 bases from V and 2 bases from J; bases unmatched to any gene: 4. Germline values: CDR1 MNHEY, CDR2 SVGAGI. The CDR3 reads CASSSRTGTYEQYF. The DNA of the CDR3 is TGTGCCAGCAGTTCGAGGACAGGGACCTACGAGCAGTACTTC.

The chain joins TRBV19 to TRBJ2-7; D possibly corresponds to TRBD1 (5 bases). The CDR3 loop spans 13 amino acids. The V gene's germline CDR1 is LNHDA and CDR2 SQIVND (reference sequence). Trimming shortened V by 1 base and J by 5 bases, and 9 bases separated the two germline ends. The CDR3 DNA is TGTGCCAGTAGTATAGGGGGCTGGCACGAGCAGTACTTC. Translation: CASSIGGWHEQYF.

The chain couples TRBV21-1 to TRBJ2-6; no DNA check was done on the table's D call, TRBD1. TRBV21-1 is shown as a pseudogene. The CDR3 contains 17 residues. The CDR3 DNA follows: TGTGCCAGCTTAGGGCAGGGGGTACCCTCTGGGGCCAACGTCCTGACTTTC. It is translated as CASLGQGVPSGANVLTF.

The gene calls are TRBV14 and TRBJ2-3, with a tentative D call TRBD1 (6 bases). The CDR3 contains 14 residues. Germline V gives CDR1 SGHDN, CDR2 FVKESK. The ends were cut back, 1 base at V and 4 bases at J, with 9 bases in the middle. The DNA for the CDR3 is TGTGCCAGCAGCCAAGGATCAGGGGCAGATACGCAGTATTTT. Its protein is CASSQGSGADTQYF. Drawing the rest from reference TRBV14 and TRBJ2-3, the complete variable domain is EAGVTQFPSHSVIEKGQTVTLRCDPISGHDNLYWYRRVMGKEIKFLLHFVKESKQDESGMPNNRFLAERTGGTYSTLKVQPAELEDSGVYFCASSQGSGADTQYFGPGTRLTVL.

V usage is TRBV19 and J usage is TRBJ1-1, with 11 bases aligning to TRBD1. V trimming: 5 bases; J trimming: 1 base; junction bases outside the gene matches: 9. Germline V gene lookup returns CDR1 LNHDA and CDR2 SQIVND (reference sequence). This CDR3 comprises 17 residues. CDR3 nucleotides: TGTGCCAGTAGTTACACGTGGACAGGGGGCCGGAACACTGAAGCTTTCTTT. Its protein is CASSYTWTGGRNTEAFF.

This sequence joins TRBV5-6 and TRBJ2-7, with TRBD1 matching over 7 bases. J gave up 5 bases and V 4 bases, and 12 bases lay outside the gene matches. The CDR3 consists of 15 residues. Germline CDR1 SGHDT, CDR2 YYEEEE. CDR3 DNA: TGTGCCAGCAGCATAATGGGGACAGCCATCCACGAGCAGTACTTC. It codes for CASSIMGTAIHEQYF.

This clone appeared once. This chain connects TRBV5-8 to TRBJ2-7, with D perhaps given as TRBD1 or TRBD2 (6 bases each). The germline V and J ends were trimmed by 1 base and 6 bases, with 11 bases remaining between them. The CDR3 covers 13 residues. Germline V lookup: CDR1 SGHTS, CDR2 YDEGEE. The CDR3 bases are TGTGCCAGCAGCTTGTACGGGGGCGCCGAGCAGTACTTC. This translates into CASSLYGGAEQYF.

This sequence joins TRBV7-3 and TRBJ2-2, with 8 bases that match TRBD1. Germline CDR1 and CDR2: SGHTA and FQGTGA. There are 12 residues in the CDR3. Germline trimming cut 4 bases from V and 8 bases from J; bases unmatched to any gene: 0. CDR3 in DNA: TGTGCCAGCAGCTGGGACAGGGGGGAGCTGTTTTTT. Its protein is CASSWDRGELFF. Looking up the rest from reference TRBV7-3 and TRBJ2-2 gives the full variable domain: GAGVSQTPSNKVTEKGKYVELRCDPISGHTALYWYRQSLGQGPEFLIYFQGTGAADDSGLPNDRFFAVRPEGSVSTLKIQRTERGDSAVYLCASSWDRGELFFGEGSRLTVL.

This clone was seen just once. CDR3 sequence reads: CSVDLTSGHNEQFF. Written as DNA, the CDR3 is TGCAGCGTTGATCTAACTAGCGGGCACAATGAGCAGTTCTTC. This chain links TRBV29-1 with TRBJ2-1, with TRBD2 matching 9 bases. Unmatched junction bases numbered 5, after V lost 3 bases and J lost 5 bases. The CDR3 is made up of 14 amino acids. Germline CDR1 reads SQVTM; CDR2 reads ANQGSEA.

The gene calls are TRBV7-9 and TRBJ2-1, with no clear D. In germline, CDR1 is SEHNR, CDR2 FQNEAQ (reference sequence). The CDR3 has 14 residues. Trimming took 2 bases from V and 4 from J, leaving 9 bases between them. The chain's CDR3 is CASSLHTTYNEQFF. In nucleotides, the CDR3 is TGTGCCAGCAGCTTACATACAACTTACAATGAGCAGTTCTTC.

The CDR3 coding sequence is TGTGCCAGCAGTCCCCGACGGATCCAAGAGACCCAGTACTTC. It specifies CASSPRRIQETQYF. The J gene is TRBJ2-5, the V gene TRBV28; D is unclear. Trimming removed 5 bases from V and 1 base from J, with 11 bases in between. Germline V gene lookup returns CDR1 MDHEN and CDR2 SYDVKM. This CDR3 contains 14 residues.

This rearrangement joins TRBV14 to TRBJ2-7, with D possibly TRBD2 on 6 matching bases. Germline V gives CDR1 SGHDN, CDR2 FVKESK. V was clipped by 5 bases and J by 7 bases, with 18 bases between them. CDR3 size: 14 residues. The CDR3 sequence: CASSSRTPRGEQYF. As DNA, the CDR3 is TGTGCCAGCAGCTCTCGGACACCTCGGGGGGAGCAGTACTTC.

In this sample, this clone turned up a few times. This chain links TRBV6-5 with TRBJ2-1; the match to TRBD2 covers 11 bases. Germline V CDR1 and CDR2: MNHEY, SVGAGI. CDR3 length: 15 residues. Germline trimming cut 2 bases from V and 3 bases from J; bases unmatched to any gene: 0. The DNA of the CDR3 is TGTGCCAGCAGTTACACTAGCGGGGGCTACAATGAGCAGTTCTTC. It codes for CASSYTSGGYNEQFF.

Written as DNA, the CDR3 is TGTGCCAGCAGCTTACCAATCCGGGACTCAGAGCCCACAGATACGCAGTATTTT. It is translated as CASSLPIRDSEPTDTQYF. This chain links TRBV7-8 with TRBJ2-3; D may be TRBD2 (6 bases). The CDR3 covers 18 residues. Germline V lookup: CDR1 SGHVS, CDR2 FQNEAQ. The V and J ends lost 2 bases and 2 bases respectively, with 20 bases between them.

The V call is TRBV7-8, the J call TRBJ2-5, with D tentatively TRBD1 (5 bases). With 3 bases removed from V and 1 base from J, the gap between germline ends came to 6 bases. The CDR3 loop spans 13 amino acids. CDR1 is SGHVS, CDR2 FQNEAQ, per germline. The CDR3 region is CASSFRGQETQYF. In DNA, the CDR3 is TGTGCCAGCAGCTTTAGGGGCCAAGAGACCCAGTACTTC.